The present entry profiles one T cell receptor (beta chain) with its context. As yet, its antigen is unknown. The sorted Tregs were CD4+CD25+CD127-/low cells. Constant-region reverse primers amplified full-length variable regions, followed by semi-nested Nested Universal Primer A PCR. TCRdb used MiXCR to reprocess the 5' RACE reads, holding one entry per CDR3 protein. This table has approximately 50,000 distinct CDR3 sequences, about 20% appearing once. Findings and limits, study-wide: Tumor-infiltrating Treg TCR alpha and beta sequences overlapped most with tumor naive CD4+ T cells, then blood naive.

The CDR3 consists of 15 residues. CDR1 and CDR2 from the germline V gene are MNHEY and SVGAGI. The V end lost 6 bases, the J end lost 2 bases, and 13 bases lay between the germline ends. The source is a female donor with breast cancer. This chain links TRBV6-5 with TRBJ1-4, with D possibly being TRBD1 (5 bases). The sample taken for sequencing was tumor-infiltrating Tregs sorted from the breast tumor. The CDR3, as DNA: TGTGCCAGCAGCCCCGACCAGGGTACTAATGAAAAACTGTTTTTT. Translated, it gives CASSPDQGTNEKLFF.